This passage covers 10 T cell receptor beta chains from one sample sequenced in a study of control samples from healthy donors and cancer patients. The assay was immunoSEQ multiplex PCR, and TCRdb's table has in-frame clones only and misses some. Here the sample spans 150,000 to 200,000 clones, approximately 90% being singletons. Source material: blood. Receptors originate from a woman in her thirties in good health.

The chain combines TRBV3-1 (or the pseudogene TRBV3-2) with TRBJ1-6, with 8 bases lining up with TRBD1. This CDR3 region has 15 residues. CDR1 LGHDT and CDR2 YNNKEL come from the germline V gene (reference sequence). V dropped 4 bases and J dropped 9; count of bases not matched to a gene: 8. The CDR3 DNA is TGTGCCAGCAGCCGTACGGGACAGGTTGTTTCACCCCTCCACTTT. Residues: CASSRTGQVVSPLHF.

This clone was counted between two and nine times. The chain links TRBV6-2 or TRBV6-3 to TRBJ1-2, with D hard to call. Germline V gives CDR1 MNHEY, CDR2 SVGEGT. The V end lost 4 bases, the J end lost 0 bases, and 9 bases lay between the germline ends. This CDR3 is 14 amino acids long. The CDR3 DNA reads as TGTGCCAGCAGTTTTGCTTTGTCTAACTATGGCTACACCTTC. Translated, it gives CASSFALSNYGYTF.

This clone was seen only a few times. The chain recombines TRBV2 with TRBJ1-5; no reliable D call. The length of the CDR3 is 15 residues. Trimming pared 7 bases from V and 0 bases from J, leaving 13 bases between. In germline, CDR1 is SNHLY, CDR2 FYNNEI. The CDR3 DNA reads TGTGCCAGCACCGTCGGTAGATATAGCAATCAGCCCCAGCATTTT. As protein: CASTVGRYSNQPQHF.

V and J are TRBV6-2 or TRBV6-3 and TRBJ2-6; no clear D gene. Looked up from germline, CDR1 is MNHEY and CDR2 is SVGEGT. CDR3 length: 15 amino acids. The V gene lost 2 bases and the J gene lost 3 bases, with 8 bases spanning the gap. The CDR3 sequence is CASSYVLGGANVLTF. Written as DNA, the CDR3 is TGTGCCAGCAGTTACGTTCTAGGTGGGGCCAACGTCCTGACTTTC.

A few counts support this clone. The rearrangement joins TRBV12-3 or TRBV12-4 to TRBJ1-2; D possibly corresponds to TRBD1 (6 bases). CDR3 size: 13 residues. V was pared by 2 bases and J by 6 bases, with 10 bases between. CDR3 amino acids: CASSLMGADGYTF. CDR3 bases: TGTGCCAGCAGTTTAATGGGGGCCGATGGCTACACCTTC.

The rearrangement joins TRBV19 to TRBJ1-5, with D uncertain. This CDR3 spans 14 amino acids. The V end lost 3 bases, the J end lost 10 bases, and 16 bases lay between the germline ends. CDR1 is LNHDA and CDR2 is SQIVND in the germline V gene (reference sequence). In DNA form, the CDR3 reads TGTGCCAGTAGTATCGGTCCGGCCCTAAGCCCCCAGCATTTT. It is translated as CASSIGPALSPQHF.

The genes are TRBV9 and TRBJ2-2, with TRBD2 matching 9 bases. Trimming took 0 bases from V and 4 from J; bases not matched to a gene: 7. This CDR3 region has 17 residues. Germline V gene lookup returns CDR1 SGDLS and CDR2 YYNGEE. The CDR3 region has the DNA TGTGCCAGCAGCGTAGGGCATAGCGGGAGTGGCACCGGGGAGCTGTTTTTT. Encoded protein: CASSVGHSGSGTGELFF.

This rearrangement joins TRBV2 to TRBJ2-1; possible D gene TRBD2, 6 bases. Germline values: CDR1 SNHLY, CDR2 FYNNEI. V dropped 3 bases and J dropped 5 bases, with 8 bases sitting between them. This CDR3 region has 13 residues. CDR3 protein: CASSDGTHNEQFF. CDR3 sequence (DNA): TGTGCCAGCAGTGATGGGACTCACAATGAGCAGTTCTTC.

This chain's CDR3 is CASSLVPAGGTYEQYF. The CDR3 bases are TGTGCCAGCAGCTTAGTTCCAGCGGGAGGGACCTACGAGCAGTACTTC. V gene TRBV11-2 combines with J gene TRBJ2-7; 10 bases are a match to TRBD2. The V and J ends lost 1 base and 2 bases, in that order; junction bases with no gene match: 5. Germline values: CDR1 SGHAT, CDR2 FQNNGV. The CDR3 runs to 16 residues.

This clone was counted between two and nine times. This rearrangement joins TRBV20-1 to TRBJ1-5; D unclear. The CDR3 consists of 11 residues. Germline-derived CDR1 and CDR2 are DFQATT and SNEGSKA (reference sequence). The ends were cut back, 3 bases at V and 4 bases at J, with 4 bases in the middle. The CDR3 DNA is TGCAGTGCTAGGGAAAATCAGCCCCAGCATTTT. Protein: CSARENQPQHF.